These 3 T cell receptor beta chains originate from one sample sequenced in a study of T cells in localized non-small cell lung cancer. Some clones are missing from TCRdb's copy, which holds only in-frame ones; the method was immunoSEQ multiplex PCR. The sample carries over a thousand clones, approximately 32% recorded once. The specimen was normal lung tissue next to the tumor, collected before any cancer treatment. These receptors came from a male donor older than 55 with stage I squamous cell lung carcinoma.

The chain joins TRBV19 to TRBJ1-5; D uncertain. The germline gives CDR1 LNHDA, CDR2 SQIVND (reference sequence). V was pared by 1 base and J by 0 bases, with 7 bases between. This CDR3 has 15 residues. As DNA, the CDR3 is TGTGCCAGTAGTATAGTCGGGGATAGCAATCAGCCCCAGCATTTT. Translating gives CASSIVGDSNQPQHF.

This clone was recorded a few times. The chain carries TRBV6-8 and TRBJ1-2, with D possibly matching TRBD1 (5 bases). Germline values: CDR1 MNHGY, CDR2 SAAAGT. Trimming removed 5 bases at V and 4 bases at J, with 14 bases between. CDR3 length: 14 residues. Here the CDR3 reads CASSPLGEGYGYTF. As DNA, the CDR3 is TGTGCCAGCAGTCCCTTGGGGGAAGGCTATGGCTACACCTTC.

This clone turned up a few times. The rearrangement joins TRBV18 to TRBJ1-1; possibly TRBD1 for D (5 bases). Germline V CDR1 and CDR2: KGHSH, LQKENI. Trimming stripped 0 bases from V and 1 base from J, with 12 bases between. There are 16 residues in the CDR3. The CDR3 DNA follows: TGTGCCAGCTCACCACCGTCCCAGGGTTCGAACACTGAAGCTTTCTTT. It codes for CASSPPSQGSNTEAFF.